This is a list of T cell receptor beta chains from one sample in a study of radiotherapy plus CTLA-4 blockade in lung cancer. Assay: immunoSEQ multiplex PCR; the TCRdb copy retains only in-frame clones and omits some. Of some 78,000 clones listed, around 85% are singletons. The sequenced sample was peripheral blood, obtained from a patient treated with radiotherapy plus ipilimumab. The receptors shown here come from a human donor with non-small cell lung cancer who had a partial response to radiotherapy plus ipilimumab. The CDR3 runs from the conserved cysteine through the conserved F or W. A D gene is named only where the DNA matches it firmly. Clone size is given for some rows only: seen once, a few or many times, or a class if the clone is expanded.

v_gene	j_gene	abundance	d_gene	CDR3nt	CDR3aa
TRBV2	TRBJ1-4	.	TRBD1	TGTGCCAGCAGTGAAGCTGGGACAGGGGGCAGTGAAAAACTGTTTTTT	CASSEAGTGGSEKLFF
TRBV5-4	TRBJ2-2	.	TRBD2	TGTGCCAGCAGCGTGCTAGCGGGACGTACCGGGGAGCTGTTTTTT	CASSVLAGRTGELFF
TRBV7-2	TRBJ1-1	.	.	TGTGCCAGCAGCCCACCTCGGAGGGCCGCAGAAGCTTTCTTT	CASSPPRRAAEAFF
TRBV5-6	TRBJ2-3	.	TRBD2	TGTGCCAGCAGCTCGAAGCGGGAGGGCACAGATACGCAGTATTTT	CASSSKREGTDTQYF
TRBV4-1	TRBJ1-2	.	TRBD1	TGCGCCAGCAGCCACGGACAGGGAGACGACTATGGCTACACCTTC	CASSHGQGDDYGYTF
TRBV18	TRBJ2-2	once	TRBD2	TGTGCCAGCTCACCGAGGACTAGCGGGAGTACCACCGGGGAGCTGTTTTTT	CASSPRTSGSTTGELFF
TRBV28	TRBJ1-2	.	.	TGTGCCAGCAGTTCGTCCTATGGCTACACCTTC	CASSSSYGYTF
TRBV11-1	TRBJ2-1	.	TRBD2	TGTGCCAGCAGCCCACGGGGACTAGCGGGGAGGAATGAGCAGTTCTTC	CASSPRGLAGRNEQFF
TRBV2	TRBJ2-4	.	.	TGTGCCAGCAGTGAAGCGCTTTTTTCAGACTCTAAGGCCAAAAACATTCAGTACTTC	CASSEALFSDSKAKNIQYF
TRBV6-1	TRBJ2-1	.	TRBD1	TGTGCCAGCAGTCGACAGGGGGTATCAAGGGAGCAGTTCTTC	CASSRQGVSREQFF
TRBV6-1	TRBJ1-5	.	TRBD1	TGTGCCAGCAGTGAAATGGGGACAGGCTCTCAGCCCCAGCATTTT	CASSEMGTGSQPQHF
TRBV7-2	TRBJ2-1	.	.	TGTGCCAGCAGCCTTAGGGGTCTAGATCTCTACAATGAGCAGTTCTTC	CASSLRGLDLYNEQFF
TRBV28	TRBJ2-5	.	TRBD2	TGTGCCAGCAGTTTACATGTGGGGGGGTTTCCCTTTATTGAGACCCAGTACTTC	CASSLHVGGFPFIETQYF
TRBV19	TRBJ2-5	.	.	TGTGCCAGTAGTAGCTTGGAGATACAAGAGACCCAGTACTTC	CASSSLEIQETQYF
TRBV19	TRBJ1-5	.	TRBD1	TGTGCCAGTAGTTTTTTGACAGGGCGAAATAGCAATCAGCCCCAGCATTTT	CASSFLTGRNSNQPQHF
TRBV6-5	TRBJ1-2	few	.	TGTGCCAGCAGCACAGATTATAGTAACTATGGCTACACCTTC	CASSTDYSNYGYTF
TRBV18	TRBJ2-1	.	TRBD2	TGTGCCAGCTCACCGGGACTAGCGGGAAACAATGAGCAGTTCTTC	CASSPGLAGNNEQFF
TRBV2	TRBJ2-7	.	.	TGTGCCAGCAGGGGGTTTGGGGGGACGGTGTCCTACGAGCAGTACTTC	CASRGFGGTVSYEQYF
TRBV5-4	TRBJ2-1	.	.	TGTGCCAGCAGCTTGGGGGCTAGCTCTTACAATGAGCAGTTCTTC	CASSLGASSYNEQFF
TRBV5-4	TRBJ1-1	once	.	TGTGCCAGCCGTGGCGGAGTTGGACTCGGTGAAGCTTTCTTT	CASRGGVGLGEAFF
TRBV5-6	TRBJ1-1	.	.	TGTGCCAGCAGCCGCGTCGACAGTTTGAACACTGAAGCTTTCTTT	CASSRVDSLNTEAFF
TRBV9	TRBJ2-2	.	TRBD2	TGTGCCAGCAGCGTAGAAGCGGGAAATACCGGGGAGCTGTTTTTT	CASSVEAGNTGELFF
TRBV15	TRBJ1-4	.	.	TGTGCCACCCAACGGGGATTTGATGAAAAACTGTTTTTT	CATQRGFDEKLFF
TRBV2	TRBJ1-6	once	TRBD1	TGTGCCAGCAGGATAGGGACAGCAAATTCACCCCTCCACTTT	CASRIGTANSPLHF
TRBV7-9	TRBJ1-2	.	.	TGTGCCAGCAGCTCCAGGGCCCTGGGAGGCTACACCTTC	CASSSRALGGYTF
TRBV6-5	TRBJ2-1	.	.	TGTGCCAGCAGTTTTGACAGCTACAATGAGCAGTTCTTC	CASSFDSYNEQFF
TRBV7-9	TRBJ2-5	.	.	TGTGCCAGCAGCGTCAACCAAGAGACCCAGTACTTC	CASSVNQETQYF
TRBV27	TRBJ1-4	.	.	TGTGCCAGCAGTCCACCACAGGAGACAACTAATGAAAAACTGTTTTTT	CASSPPQETTNEKLFF
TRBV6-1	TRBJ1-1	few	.	TGTGCCAGCAGTCCGTGGGGGGGCGGGAACACTGAAGCTTTCTTT	CASSPWGGGNTEAFF
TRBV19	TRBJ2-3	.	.	TGTGCCAGTAGTCGCCGACATGGCACAGATACGCAGTATTTT	CASSRRHGTDTQYF
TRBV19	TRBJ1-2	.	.	TGTGCCACCCACCCTACCGGACGGGGGAATGGCTACACCTTC	CATHPTGRGNGYTF
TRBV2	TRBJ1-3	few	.	TGTGCCAGCAGTCCAGGCCCTGGAAACACCATATATTTT	CASSPGPGNTIYF
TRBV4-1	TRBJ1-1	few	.	TGCGCCAGCAGCCAAGAAATCGGACAAGATGAAGCTTTCTTT	CASSQEIGQDEAFF
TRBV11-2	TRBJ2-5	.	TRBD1	TGTGCCAGCAGCTTAGATCCGGATCGGACAGGGAAGGGGGAGACCCAGTACTTC	CASSLDPDRTGKGETQYF
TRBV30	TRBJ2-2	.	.	TGTGCCTGGGGGGGCTCCGCCGGGGAGCTGTTTTTT	CAWGGSAGELFF
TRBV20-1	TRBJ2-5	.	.	TGCAGTGCTTCTACCGGGGAGACCCAGTACTTC	CSASTGETQYF
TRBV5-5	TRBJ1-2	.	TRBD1	TGTGCCAGCAGCTCGGTGGCAGGGGGAGACTATGGCTACACCTTC	CASSSVAGGDYGYTF
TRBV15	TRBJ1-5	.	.	TGTGCCACCAGCAGAGTGGGGCTGGGTCAGCCCCAGCATTTT	CATSRVGLGQPQHF
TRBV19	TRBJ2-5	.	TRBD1	TGTGCCAGTAGTATGGAAGCCGGGACAGGGCTAGAAGAGACCCAGTACTTC	CASSMEAGTGLEETQYF
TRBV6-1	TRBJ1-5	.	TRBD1	TGTGCCAGCAGTGAACCTGCAGGGGGCCGTCAGCCCCAGCATTTT	CASSEPAGGRQPQHF
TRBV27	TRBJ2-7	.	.	TGTGCCAGCAGAAAACAGGGCCTCTCCTACGAGCAGTACTTC	CASRKQGLSYEQYF
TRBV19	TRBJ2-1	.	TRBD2	TGTGCCAGTAGTGGGACGAGCGGGATCTCCTACAATGAGCAGTTCTTC	CASSGTSGISYNEQFF
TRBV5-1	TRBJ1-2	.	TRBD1	TGCGCCAGCAGCTTGGAGACAGGGGGACGAGGCTACACCTTC	CASSLETGGRGYTF
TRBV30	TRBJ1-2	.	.	TGTGCCTGGAGTGAACAGAGCCAGGAAGGCTACACCTTC	CAWSEQSQEGYTF
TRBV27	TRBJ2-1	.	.	TGTGCCAGCAGTCCGACAGCCTACAATGAGCAGTTCTTC	CASSPTAYNEQFF
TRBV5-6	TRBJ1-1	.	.	TGTGCCAGCAGCTCAGGACAGCAGAACACTGAAGCTTTCTTT	CASSSGQQNTEAFF
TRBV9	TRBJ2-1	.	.	TGTGCCAGCAGCGTAGATCGCGGGACCCAGCCCTACAATGAGCAGTTCTTC	CASSVDRGTQPYNEQFF
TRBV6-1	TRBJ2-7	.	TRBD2	TGTGCCAGCTCACTCCAGCGGGGCTACGAGCAGTACTTC	CASSLQRGYEQYF
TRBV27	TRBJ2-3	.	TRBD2	TGTGCCAGCACCCCCTCTAGCGGGAGGGCCGGAAGCACAGATACGCAGTATTTT	CASTPSSGRAGSTDTQYF
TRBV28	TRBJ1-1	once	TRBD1	TGTGCCAGCAGTCAGGCAGACAGGGACGCTTTCTTT	CASSQADRDAFF
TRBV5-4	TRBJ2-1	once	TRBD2	TGTGCCAGCAGCTTGGGCGGGAGTCCGTCCTACAATGAGCAGTTCTTC	CASSLGGSPSYNEQFF
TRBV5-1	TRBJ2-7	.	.	TGCGCCAGCAGCAAAGGGGGTACCAGCTACGAGCAGTACTTC	CASSKGGTSYEQYF